Described below is a single T cell receptor beta chain sequence and its context. The data stem from a study of blood T cell repertoires in COVID-19. Study-wide context: Donors in the United States, Italy and Spain gave samples during acute or convalescent COVID-19. T cells, B-cell-depleted T cells, or PBMCs provided the cDNA or gDNA that served as material.

Per the original data handling: Nucleated cell counts were estimated from reference gene primer amplification. The data were produced by immunoSEQ multiplex PCR, yet TCRdb's version contains in-frame clones alone and is incomplete. D and trimming were read from the DNA, whereas the V and J calls and clone size are those reported in that table. The sample includes around 62,000 clones, 84% of them seen just once. V was pared by 4 bases and J by 2 bases, with 15 bases of the junction left unmatched. The CDR3 totals 18 residues. CDR1 and CDR2 (germline): SNHLY, FYNNEI. This clonotype originated in a man aged 50-59 years with active COVID-19. The V call is TRBV2, the J call TRBJ1-2; 8 nucleotides line up with TRBD1. Sequencing was done on a sample of peripheral blood. In DNA, the CDR3 is TGTGCCAGCAGTGTCGCGACAGGGGCCGCGTTCAACAACTATGGCTACACCTTC. Amino acids: CASSVATGAAFNNYGYTF.